This T cell receptor (beta chain) was profiled in a study of cytomegalovirus exposure and HLA in healthy donors. Assay: immunoSEQ multiplex PCR; the TCRdb copy retains only in-frame clones and omits some. This repertoire shows roughly 150,000 clones, around 81% found once; its top ten account for about 2%. These donors were members of the roughly 110-subject validation cohort, a group separate from the roughly 700-subject first cohort. The CDR3 is 15 residues long. The V gene lost 4 bases and the J gene lost 5 bases, with 17 bases spanning the gap. The germline V gene has CDR1 LGHNA and CDR2 YSLEER. The sequenced sample was PBMCs. This TCR derives from a man between 25 and 39 years old in good health and CMV-seropositive. The genes are TRBV4-3 and TRBJ1-1, with D maybe TRBD1 (6 bases). The CDR3 region is CASSRGGGAKTEAFF. CDR3 bases: TGCGCCAGCAGCCGCGGAGGGGGGGCGAAAACTGAAGCTTTCTTT.